This T cell receptor (beta chain) was obtained from a study of CD8+ T cells in alopecia areata. Study summary: In an open-label trial, patients got 5 to 10 mg tofacitinib twice daily. Findings of the study overall: Among patients, TCR sharing was less clear than in mice, a difference possibly due in part to HLA diversity in the patient population. More clonal than normal scalp was lesional scalp, particularly alopecia totalis/universalis.

V lost 5 bases, J lost 0 bases, and 20 bases lay in between. The germline V gene encodes CDR1 MNHEY and CDR2 SMNVEV (reference sequence). This CDR3 is 18 amino acids long. To note about this clone: Its antigen remains unidentified.

Researchers picked out CD4+ and CD8+ T cells from PBMCs by sorting. Extraction of RNA preceded its reverse transcription into cDNA, which served as the sequencing template. Only in-frame clones appear in the TCRdb table, and some are missing; sequencing was by immunoSEQ multiplex PCR. The data show 150,000 or so clones, approximately 53% seen once. The chain uses TRBV27 and TRBJ2-1; D possibly corresponds to TRBD1 (6 bases). The sequence derives from a human donor with alopecia areata. The sequenced sample was CD8+ T cells sorted from blood, obtained at week 0. The CDR3 coding sequence is TGTGCCAGCAGTCCGAACCATTCAGGGGAAGGCTCCTACAATGAGCAGTTCTTC. Protein product: CASSPNHSGEGSYNEQFF.